The TCR beta chain described here comes from a study of T-cell memory formation after mild COVID-19. The CDR3 is 12 residues long. Deletions cut 6 bases from V and 5 bases from J, with 9 bases between. Employing constant-segment primers, 5'RACE generated TCR alpha and TCR beta cDNA libraries bearing sample barcodes and UMIs. TCRdb re-analysed the 5' RACE reads in MiXCR, keeping a single row per CDR3 protein. The sample consists of 390,000 or so distinct CDR3 sequences, roughly 15% of them appearing once. The sequencing input was PBMCs or a T cell subset sorted from them (not recorded which). This chain connects TRBV12-3 or TRBV12-4 to TRBJ2-3, with D hard to call. The sequence was obtained from a man aged 18-30 years who had mild COVID-19 (a few samples of this study predate the infection). Cell type and time point are not known. The CDR3 DNA sequence: TGTGCCAGCAGGTCGGGTGGAGATACGCAGTATTTT. It codes for CASRSGGDTQYF.